This T cell receptor (beta chain) came from a study of metastatic and nonmetastatic thyroid tumors. Across the whole study: Across peripheral blood and tumor or nodule tissue samples taken from malignant and benign thyroid patients, the repertoires were compared with one another. The study's findings and limits: Patients with malignant thyroid tumors reportedly had significantly higher TCR beta diversity than those with benign nodules, in blood and tumor.

Every patient was untreated before thyroid surgery. The authors' processing: The study took CDR3 differences across clinicopathological groups and made a distant-metastasis classifier for papillary thyroid cancer from them. TCRdb reassembled clones from the PCR reads with MiXCR. The V and J calls come from TCRdb's annotation, not from the publication. In the table there are under 95,000 clones, approximately 9% of which are singletons. A remark on this clone: Its antigen is currently unknown. This CDR3 fails to terminate in the conserved phenylalanine or tryptophan, so it likely reflects a read error.

The TCR was taken from a female donor with papillary thyroid cancer or a benign thyroid nodule (not recorded which). Some clones in this sample may be carry-over from other donors' samples. Sequences were obtained from blood.

CDR3: CAWWRIGYTL. CDR3 coding DNA: TGTGCCTGGTGGCGTATTGGCTACACCCTC. This chain connects TRBV30 to TRBJ1-2; no clear D. The CDR3 extends over 10 amino acids. Germline V lookup: CDR1 GTSNPN, CDR2 SVGIG (reference sequence). V lost 5 bases and J lost 7, with 8 bases in between.